A selection of T cell receptor beta chains follows, all from one sample in a study of blood T cells in healthy people across ages. One entry per CDR3 protein, called by TCRdb with MiXCR from the 5' RACE reads. The table has 1.5 million to 2 million distinct CDR3 sequences, around half seen once. The sequenced material came from blood. These receptors came from a middle-aged woman in good health. Each CDR3 is given without its conserved first and last residue. The order of the fields is D gene, V gene, J gene, CDR3 protein. The D gene is left open where the match is weak.

D gene: .; V gene: TRBV4-3; J gene: TRBJ2-1; CDR3 protein: ASSLWGAGAGNEQF
D gene: .; V gene: TRBV20-1; J gene: TRBJ2-5; CDR3 protein: SAGWGDLQETQY
D gene: .; V gene: TRBV7-2; J gene: TRBJ2-3; CDR3 protein: ASSVGRTVDTQY
D gene: .; V gene: TRBV7-6; J gene: TRBJ2-7; CDR3 protein: ASSLEYRGDEQY
D gene: TRBD1; V gene: TRBV20-1; J gene: TRBJ2-5; CDR3 protein: SAGKTGLETQY
D gene: TRBD2; V gene: TRBV4-2; J gene: TRBJ2-3; CDR3 protein: ASSPGLDFDTQY
D gene: .; V gene: TRBV6-2/TRBV6-3; J gene: TRBJ2-7; CDR3 protein: ASKPDNTYEQY
D gene: .; V gene: TRBV6-2/TRBV6-3; J gene: TRBJ2-6; CDR3 protein: ASRDPSSGANVLT
D gene: .; V gene: TRBV6-1; J gene: TRBJ2-4; CDR3 protein: ASSDNGAEQY
D gene: TRBD2; V gene: TRBV27; J gene: TRBJ2-1; CDR3 protein: ASSPLGVAGALQF
D gene: .; V gene: TRBV3-1; J gene: TRBJ2-5; CDR3 protein: ASSQIIGAETQY
D gene: .; V gene: TRBV5-1; J gene: TRBJ2-7; CDR3 protein: ASSLAQGSLTYEQY